This T cell receptor beta chain was identified in a study of CD8+ T cells in alopecia areata. For the study at large: Treated patients were given oral tofacitinib, which was dosed at 5 to 10 mg twice daily.

Once RNA had been extracted, it was reverse transcribed into cDNA to act as the sequencing template. TCRdb's copy holds only in-frame clones and misses some; the assay was immunoSEQ multiplex PCR. The table shows 130,000 or so clones, with around 49% occurring only once. Study findings and constraints: Sequencing of scalp samples also includes resident alphabeta T cells from normal skin.

Trimming took off 5 bases at V and 5 bases at J, with 13 bases between the two ends. Germline V gene lookup returns CDR1 SEHNR and CDR2 FQNEAQ (reference sequence). This CDR3 is built from 14 residues. This clone was detected a few times. The antigen remains undetermined. Patients with alopecia areata provided lesional scalp punch biopsies as well as peripheral blood. PBMCs provided sorted CD4+ and CD8+ T cells. This clonotype was obtained from a human donor with alopecia areata. The V gene is TRBV7-9, the J gene TRBJ2-4; D unresolved. The material was CD8+ T cells sorted from blood, obtained at week 0. This CDR3 is CASSPRAGQNIQYF. CDR3 DNA sequence: TGTGCCAGCAGCCCCCGGGCAGGACAAAACATTCAGTACTTC.